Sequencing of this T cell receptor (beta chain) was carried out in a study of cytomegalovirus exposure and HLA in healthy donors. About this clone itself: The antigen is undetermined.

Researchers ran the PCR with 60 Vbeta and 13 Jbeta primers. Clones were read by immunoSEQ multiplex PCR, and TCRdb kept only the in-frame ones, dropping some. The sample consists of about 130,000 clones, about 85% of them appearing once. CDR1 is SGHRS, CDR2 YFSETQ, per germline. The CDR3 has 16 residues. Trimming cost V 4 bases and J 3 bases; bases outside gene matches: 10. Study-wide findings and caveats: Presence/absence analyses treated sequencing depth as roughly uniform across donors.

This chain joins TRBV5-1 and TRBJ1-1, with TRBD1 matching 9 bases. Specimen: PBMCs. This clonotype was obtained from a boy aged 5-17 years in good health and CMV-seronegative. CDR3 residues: CASSPRDRVHDTEAFF. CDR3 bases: TGCGCCAGCAGCCCCCGGGACAGGGTACACGACACTGAAGCTTTCTTT.